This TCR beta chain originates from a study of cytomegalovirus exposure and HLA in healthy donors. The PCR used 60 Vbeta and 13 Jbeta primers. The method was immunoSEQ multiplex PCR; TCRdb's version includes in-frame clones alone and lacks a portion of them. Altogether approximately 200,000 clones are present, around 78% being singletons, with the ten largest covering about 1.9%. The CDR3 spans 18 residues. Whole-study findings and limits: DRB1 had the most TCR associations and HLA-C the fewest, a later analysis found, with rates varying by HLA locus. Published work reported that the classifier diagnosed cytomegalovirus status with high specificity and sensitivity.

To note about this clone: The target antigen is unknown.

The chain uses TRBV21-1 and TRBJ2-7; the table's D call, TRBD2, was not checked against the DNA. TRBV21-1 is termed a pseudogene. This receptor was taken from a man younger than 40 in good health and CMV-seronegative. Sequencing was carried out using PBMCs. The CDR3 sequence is CASSKSGRRRMSSYEQYF. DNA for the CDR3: TGTGCCAGCAGCAAATCAGGCAGGAGGAGAATGAGCTCCTACGAGCAGTACTTC.